The T cell receptor (beta chain) described here comes from a study of shared clonotypes between healthy human individuals. It was CD45RO-negative cells, positively selected for CCR7, that made up naive CD8 cells, with terminally differentiated effector memory CD45RA+ cells excluded. Assay execution took place at the deep level. Clones were sequenced by immunoSEQ multiplex PCR, and TCRdb holds only the in-frame ones, with some missing. The data contain about 2 million clones, less than 95% of them seen just once; the ten biggest clones take up approximately 1%. Looked up from germline, CDR1 is SEHNR and CDR2 is FQNEAQ (reference sequence). The CDR3 is 15 residues long. Trimming removed 3 bases from V and 7 bases from J; junction bases left unmatched: 3.

The sequenced sample was naive CD8+ T cells sorted from blood. This sequence joins TRBV7-9 and TRBJ2-1, with 13 bases lining up with TRBD2. The clonotype comes from a man in his late teens or twenties in good health. The DNA of the CDR3 is TGTGCCAGCAGCTTTACTAGCGGGGGGGCGAATGAGCAGTTCTTC. This encodes CASSFTSGGANEQFF.